This T cell receptor (beta chain) was identified during a study of cytomegalovirus exposure and HLA in healthy donors. A multiplex PCR was run with 60 Vbeta primers and 13 Jbeta primers. Sequencing was performed with immunoSEQ multiplex PCR; in TCRdb, only in-frame clones are kept and a portion is missing. The repertoire holds about 120,000 clones, with about 70% as singletons. The germline V and J ends were trimmed by 5 bases and 6 bases, with 17 bases remaining between them. Germline V gene data show CDR1 as GTSNPN and CDR2 as SVGIG (reference sequence). The CDR3 contains 13 residues. This clone was observed a handful of times.

The V gene is TRBV30, the J gene TRBJ2-7; D may be TRBD1 (5 bases). Specimen: PBMCs. The sequence came from a male donor in good health and CMV-seronegative. CDR3 region: CAWDEDNLGEQYF. The CDR3 DNA reads TGTGCCTGGGACGAGGACAACCTGGGCGAGCAGTACTTC.